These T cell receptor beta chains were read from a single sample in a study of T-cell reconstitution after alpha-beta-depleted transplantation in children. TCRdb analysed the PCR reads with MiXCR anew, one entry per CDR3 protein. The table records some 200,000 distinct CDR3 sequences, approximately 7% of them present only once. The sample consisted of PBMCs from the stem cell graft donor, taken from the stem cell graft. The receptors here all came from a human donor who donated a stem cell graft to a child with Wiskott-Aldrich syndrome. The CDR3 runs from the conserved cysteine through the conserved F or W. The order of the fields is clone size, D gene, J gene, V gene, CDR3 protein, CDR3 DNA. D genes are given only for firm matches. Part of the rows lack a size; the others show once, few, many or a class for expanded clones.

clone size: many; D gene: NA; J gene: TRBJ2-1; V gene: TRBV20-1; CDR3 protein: CRADSSYNEQFF; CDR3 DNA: TGCAGGGCGGACTCCTCCTACAATGAGCAGTTCTTC
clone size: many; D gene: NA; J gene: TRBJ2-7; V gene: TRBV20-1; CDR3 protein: CSVTKPTDSGYEQYF; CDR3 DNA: TGCAGTGTTACTAAACCGACGGACAGTGGCTACGAGCAGTACTTC
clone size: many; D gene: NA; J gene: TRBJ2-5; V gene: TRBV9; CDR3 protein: CASSVGGGRETQYF; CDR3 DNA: TGTGCCAGCAGCGTAGGAGGGGGGAGAGAGACCCAGTACTTC
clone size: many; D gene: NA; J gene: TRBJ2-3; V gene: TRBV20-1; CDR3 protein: CSAPLTSSSDTQYF; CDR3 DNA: TGCAGTGCTCCATTGACTAGTAGTTCAGATACGCAGTATTTT
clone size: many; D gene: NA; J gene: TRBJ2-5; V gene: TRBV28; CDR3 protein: CASSFHFGQEETQYF; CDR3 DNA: TGTGCCAGCAGTTTCCATTTCGGCCAGGAAGAGACCCAGTACTTC
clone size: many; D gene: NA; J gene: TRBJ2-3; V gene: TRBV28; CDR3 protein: CASSFRGAGTDTQYF; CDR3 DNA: TGTGCCAGCAGTTTCCGGGGGGCCGGCACAGATACGCAGTATTTT
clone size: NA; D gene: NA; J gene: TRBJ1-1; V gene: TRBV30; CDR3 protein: CAWSRATTEAFF; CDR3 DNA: TGTGCCTGGAGCAGGGCCACCACTGAAGCTTTCTTT
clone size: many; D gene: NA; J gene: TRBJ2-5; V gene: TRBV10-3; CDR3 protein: CAISETGTASRLETQYF; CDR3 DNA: TGTGCCATCAGTGAGACAGGGACGGCGAGTAGGTTAGAGACCCAGTACTTC
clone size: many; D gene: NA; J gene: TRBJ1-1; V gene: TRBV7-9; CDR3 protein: CASSWPGAEAFF; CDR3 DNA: TGTGCCAGCAGCTGGCCAGGGGCTGAAGCTTTCTTT
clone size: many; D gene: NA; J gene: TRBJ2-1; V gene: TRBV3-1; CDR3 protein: CASSQFGQPSFQFF; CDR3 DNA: TGTGCCAGCAGCCAGTTTGGGCAACCCAGTTTCCAGTTCTTC
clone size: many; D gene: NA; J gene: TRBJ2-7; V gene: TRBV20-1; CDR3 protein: CSALFPASFEQYF; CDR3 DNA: TGCAGTGCCCTCTTCCCGGCTAGCTTCGAGCAGTACTTC
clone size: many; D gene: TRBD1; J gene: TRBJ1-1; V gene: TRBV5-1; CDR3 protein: CASSFGTGSMNTEAFF; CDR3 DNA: TGCGCCAGCAGCTTCGGGACAGGGTCGATGAACACTGAAGCTTTCTTT
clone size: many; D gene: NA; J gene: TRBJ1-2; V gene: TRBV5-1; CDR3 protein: CASSSPKPPADRRSGGYGYTF; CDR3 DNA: TGCGCCAGCAGCTCCCCAAAACCACCCGCGGATAGACGGTCGGGAGGCTATGGCTACACCTTC
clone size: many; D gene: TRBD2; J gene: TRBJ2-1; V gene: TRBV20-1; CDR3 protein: CSASASGGSSSYNEQFF; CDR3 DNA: TGCAGTGCTAGCGCTAGCGGGGGGTCGAGTTCCTACAATGAGCAGTTCTTC
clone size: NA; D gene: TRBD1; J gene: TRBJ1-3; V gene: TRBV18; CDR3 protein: CASSSSSPGGTSGNTIYF; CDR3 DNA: TGTGCCAGCTCATCCAGCTCCCCAGGGGGAACCTCTGGAAACACCATATATTTT
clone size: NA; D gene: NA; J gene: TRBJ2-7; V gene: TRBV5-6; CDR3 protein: CASGPGLPYEQYF; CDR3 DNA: TGTGCCAGCGGCCCAGGGCTCCCCTACGAGCAGTACTTC
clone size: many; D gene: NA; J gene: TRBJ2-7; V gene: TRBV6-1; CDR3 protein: CASSPTIAHSYEQYF; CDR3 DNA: TGTGCCAGCAGCCCCACCATAGCGCACTCCTACGAGCAGTACTTC
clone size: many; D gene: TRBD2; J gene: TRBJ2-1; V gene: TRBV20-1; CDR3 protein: CSAPPSGGSYNEQFF; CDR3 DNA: TGCAGTGCTCCTCCTAGCGGGGGCTCCTACAATGAGCAGTTCTTC
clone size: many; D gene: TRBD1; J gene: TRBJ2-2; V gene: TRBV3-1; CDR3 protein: CASSPRQGHGELFF; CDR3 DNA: TGTGCCAGCAGCCCCCGACAGGGACACGGGGAGCTGTTTTTT
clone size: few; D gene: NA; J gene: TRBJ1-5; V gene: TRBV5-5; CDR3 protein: CASSRTVLSNQPQHF; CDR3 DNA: TGTGCCAGCAGCCGGACAGTTCTTAGCAATCAGCCCCAGCATTTT
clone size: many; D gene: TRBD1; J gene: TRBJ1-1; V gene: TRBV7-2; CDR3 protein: CASSPGTGVGGTEAFF; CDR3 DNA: TGTGCCAGCAGCCCCGGGACAGGGGTTGGAGGGACTGAAGCTTTCTTT
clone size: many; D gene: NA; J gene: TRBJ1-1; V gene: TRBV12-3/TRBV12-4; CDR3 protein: CASSQGGGLAFF; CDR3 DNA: TGTGCCAGCAGCCAGGGAGGGGGTCTTGCTTTCTTT
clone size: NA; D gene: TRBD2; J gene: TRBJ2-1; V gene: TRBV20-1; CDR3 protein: CSARDRGTSYPPSYNEQFF; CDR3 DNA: TGCAGTGCTAGAGATCGCGGGACTAGTTACCCCCCATCCTACAATGAGCAGTTCTTC
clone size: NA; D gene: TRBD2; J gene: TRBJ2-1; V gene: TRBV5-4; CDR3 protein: CASSWALSGGSSYNEQFF; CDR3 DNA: TGTGCCAGCAGCTGGGCCCTTAGCGGGGGAAGCTCCTACAATGAGCAGTTCTTC
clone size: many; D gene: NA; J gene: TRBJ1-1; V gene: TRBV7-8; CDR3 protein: CASSLGSGRANTEAFF; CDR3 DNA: TGTGCCAGCAGCTTAGGATCTGGCAGGGCGAACACTGAAGCTTTCTTT
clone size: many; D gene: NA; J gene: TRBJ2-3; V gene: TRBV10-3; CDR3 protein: CAIRSIETDTQYF; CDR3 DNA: TGTGCCATCAGGTCGATAGAGACAGATACGCAGTATTTT
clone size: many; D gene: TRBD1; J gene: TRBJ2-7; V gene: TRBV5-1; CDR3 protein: CASSPGQGALPVEQYF; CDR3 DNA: TGCGCCAGCAGCCCCGGACAGGGGGCATTACCCGTGGAGCAGTACTTC
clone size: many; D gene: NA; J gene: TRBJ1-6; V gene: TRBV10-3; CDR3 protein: CATRDNYNSPLHF; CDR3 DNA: TGTGCCACCAGGGATAACTATAATTCACCCCTCCACTTT
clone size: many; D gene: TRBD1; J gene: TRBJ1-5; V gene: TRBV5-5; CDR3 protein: CASSLRQGDNQPQHF; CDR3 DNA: TGTGCCAGCAGCTTGAGGCAGGGGGACAATCAGCCCCAGCATTTT
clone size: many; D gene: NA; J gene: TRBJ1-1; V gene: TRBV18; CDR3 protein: CASSPQTNHPMNTEAFF; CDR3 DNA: TGTGCCAGCTCACCACAAACCAACCACCCGATGAACACTGAAGCTTTCTTT
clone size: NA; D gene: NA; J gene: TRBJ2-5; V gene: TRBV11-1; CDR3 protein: CASSLAGLGGTDVRGTQYF; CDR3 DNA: TGTGCCAGCAGCTTAGCTGGTCTGGGCGGAACCGACGTAAGGGGGACCCAGTACTTC
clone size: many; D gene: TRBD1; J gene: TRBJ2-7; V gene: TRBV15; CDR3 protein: CATSRDRTYEQYF; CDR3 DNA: TGTGCCACCAGCCGGGACAGAACCTACGAGCAGTACTTC
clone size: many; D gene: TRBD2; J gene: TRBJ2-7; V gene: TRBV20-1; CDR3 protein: CSARGTSGSYEQYF; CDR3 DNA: TGCAGTGCTAGAGGGACTAGCGGGTCCTACGAGCAGTACTTC
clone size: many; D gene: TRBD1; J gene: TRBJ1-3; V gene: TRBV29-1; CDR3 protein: CSVAGGPSGNTIYF; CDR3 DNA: TGCAGCGTAGCAGGGGGCCCCTCTGGAAACACCATATATTTT
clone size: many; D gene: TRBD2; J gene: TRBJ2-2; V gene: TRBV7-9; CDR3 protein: CASSGGLAGVSTGELFF; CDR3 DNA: TGTGCCAGCAGCGGGGGACTAGCGGGAGTTAGTACCGGGGAGCTGTTTTTT
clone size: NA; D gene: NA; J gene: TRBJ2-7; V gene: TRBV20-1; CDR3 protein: CSARPPGRTSYEQYF; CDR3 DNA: TGCAGTGCTAGGCCGCCGGGACGGACATCCTACGAGCAGTACTTC
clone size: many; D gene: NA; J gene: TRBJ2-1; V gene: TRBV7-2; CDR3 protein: CASSLLGGSSGYNEQFF; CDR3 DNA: TGTGCCAGCAGCTTATTGGGGGGTTCAAGTGGTTACAATGAGCAGTTCTTC
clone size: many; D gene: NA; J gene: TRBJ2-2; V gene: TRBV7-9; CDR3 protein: CASSLAGKRTGELFF; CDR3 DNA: TGTGCCAGCAGCTTAGCGGGAAAGAGGACCGGGGAGCTGTTTTTT
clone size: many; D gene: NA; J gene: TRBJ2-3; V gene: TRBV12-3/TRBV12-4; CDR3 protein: CASSLRWDTQYF; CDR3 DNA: TGTGCCAGCAGTTTAAGGTGGGATACGCAGTATTTT
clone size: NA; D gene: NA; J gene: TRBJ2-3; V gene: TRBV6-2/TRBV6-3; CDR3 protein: CASSYPMDLQKSRDTQNF; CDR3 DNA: TGTGCCAGCAGTTACCCTATGGACCTTCAAAAATCACGCGATACGCAGAATTTT
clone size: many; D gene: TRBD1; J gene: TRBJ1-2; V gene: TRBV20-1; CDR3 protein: CSAPTGGLGGYTF; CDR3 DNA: TGCAGTGCACCGACAGGGGGATTGGGTGGCTACACCTTC
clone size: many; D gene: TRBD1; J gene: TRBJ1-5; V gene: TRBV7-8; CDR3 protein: CASSIQGDQHF; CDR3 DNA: TGTGCCAGCAGCATACAGGGGGATCAGCATTTT
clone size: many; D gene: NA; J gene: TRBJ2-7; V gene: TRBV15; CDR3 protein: CATSRAHTSYEQYF; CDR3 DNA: TGTGCCACCAGCAGAGCCCACACGTCCTACGAGCAGTACTTC
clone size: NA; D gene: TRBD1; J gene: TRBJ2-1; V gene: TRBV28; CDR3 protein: CASSSHHGTGYNEQFF; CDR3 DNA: TGTGCCAGCAGTTCTCACCACGGGACAGGCTACAATGAGCAGTTCTTC
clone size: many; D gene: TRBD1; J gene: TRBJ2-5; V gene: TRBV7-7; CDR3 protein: CASSLEGAGETQYF; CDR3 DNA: TGTGCCAGCAGCTTAGAGGGGGCAGGGGAGACCCAGTACTTC